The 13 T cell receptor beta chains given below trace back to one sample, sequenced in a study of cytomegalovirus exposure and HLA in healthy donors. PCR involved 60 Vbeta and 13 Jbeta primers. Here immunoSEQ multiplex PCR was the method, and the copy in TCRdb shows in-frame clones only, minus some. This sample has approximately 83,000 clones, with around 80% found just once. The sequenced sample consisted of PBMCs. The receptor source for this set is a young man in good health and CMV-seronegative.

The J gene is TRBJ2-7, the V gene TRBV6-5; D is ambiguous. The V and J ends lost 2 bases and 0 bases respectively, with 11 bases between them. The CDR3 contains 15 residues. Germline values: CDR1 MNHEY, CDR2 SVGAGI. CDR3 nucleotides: TGTGCCAGCAGTTACAAACAGATAAGCTCCTACGAGCAGTACTTC. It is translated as CASSYKQISSYEQYF.

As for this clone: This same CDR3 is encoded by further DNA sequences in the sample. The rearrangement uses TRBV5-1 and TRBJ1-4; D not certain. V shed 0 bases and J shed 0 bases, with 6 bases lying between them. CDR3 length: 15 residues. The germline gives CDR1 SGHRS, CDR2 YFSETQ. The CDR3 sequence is CASSLAGATNEKLFF. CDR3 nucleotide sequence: TGCGCCAGCAGCTTGGCCGGGGCAACTAATGAAAAACTGTTTTTT. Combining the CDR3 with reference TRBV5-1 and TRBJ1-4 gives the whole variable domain KAGVTQTPRYLIKTRGQQVTLSCSPISGHRSVSWYQQTPGQGLQFLFEYFSETQRNKGNFPGRFSGRQFSNSRSEMNVSTLELGDSALYLCASSLAGATNEKLFFGSGTQLSVL.

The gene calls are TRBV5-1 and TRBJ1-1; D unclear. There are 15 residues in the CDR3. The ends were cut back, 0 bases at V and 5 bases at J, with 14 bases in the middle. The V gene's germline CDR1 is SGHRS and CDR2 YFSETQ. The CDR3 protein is CASSLVSTSGTEAFF. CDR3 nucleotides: TGCGCCAGCAGCTTGGTATCGACTTCGGGGACTGAAGCTTTCTTT.

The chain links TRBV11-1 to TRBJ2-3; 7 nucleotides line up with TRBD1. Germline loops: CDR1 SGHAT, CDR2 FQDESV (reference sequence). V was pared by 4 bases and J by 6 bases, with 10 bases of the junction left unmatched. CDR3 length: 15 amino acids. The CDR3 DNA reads TGTGCCAGCAGCTCTTATGACAGGGCCAGGGATACGCAGTATTTT. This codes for CASSSYDRARDTQYF.

CDR3 coding DNA: TGTGCCAGCAGCCCCCCCGGGTCAGGGACCGGGGAGCTGTTTTTT. This gives the protein CASSPPGSGTGELFF. The chain joins TRBV11-2 to TRBJ2-2, with TRBD1 as a possible D gene (5 bases). Between the trimmed V and J ends, which lost 5 bases and 5 bases, there was a span of 15 bases. The CDR3 totals 15 residues. CDR1 and CDR2 (germline): SGHAT, FQNNGV.

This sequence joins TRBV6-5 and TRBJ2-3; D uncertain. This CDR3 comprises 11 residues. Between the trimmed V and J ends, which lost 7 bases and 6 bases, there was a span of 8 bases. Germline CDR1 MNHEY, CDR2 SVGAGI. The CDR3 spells CASTEEDTQYF. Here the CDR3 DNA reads TGTGCCAGCACTGAGGAGGATACGCAGTATTTT.

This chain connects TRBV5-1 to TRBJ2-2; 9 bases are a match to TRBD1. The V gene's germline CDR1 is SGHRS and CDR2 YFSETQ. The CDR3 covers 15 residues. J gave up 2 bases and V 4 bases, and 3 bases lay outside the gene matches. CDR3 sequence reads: CASSPTGGNTGELFF. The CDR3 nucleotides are TGCGCCAGCAGCCCGACAGGGGGAAACACCGGGGAGCTGTTTTTT.

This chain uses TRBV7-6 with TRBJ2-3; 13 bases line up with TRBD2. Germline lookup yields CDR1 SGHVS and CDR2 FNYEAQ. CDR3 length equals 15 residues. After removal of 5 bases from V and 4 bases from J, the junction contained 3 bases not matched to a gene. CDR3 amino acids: CASSGLAGVPDTQYF. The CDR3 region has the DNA TGTGCCAGCAGCGGACTAGCGGGGGTACCAGATACGCAGTATTTT.

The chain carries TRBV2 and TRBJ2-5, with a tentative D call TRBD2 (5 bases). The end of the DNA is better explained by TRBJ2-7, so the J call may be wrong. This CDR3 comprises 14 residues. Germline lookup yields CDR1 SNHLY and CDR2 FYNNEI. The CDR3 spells CASSEAGLEYEQYF. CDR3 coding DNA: TGTGCCAGCAGTGAGGCCGGACTTGAGTACGAGCAGTACTTC.

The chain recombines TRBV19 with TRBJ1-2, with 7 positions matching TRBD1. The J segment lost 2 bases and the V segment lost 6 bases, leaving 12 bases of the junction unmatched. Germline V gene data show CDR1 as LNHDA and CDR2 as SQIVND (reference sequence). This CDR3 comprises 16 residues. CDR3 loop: CASRPRGAVGNYGYTF. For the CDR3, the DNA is TGTGCCAGTAGGCCCAGGGGGGCGGTTGGAAACTATGGCTACACCTTC.

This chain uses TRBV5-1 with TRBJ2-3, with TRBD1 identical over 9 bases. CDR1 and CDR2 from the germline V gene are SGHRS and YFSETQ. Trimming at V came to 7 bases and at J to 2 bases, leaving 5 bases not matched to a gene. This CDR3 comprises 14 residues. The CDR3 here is CASVGQGNTDTQYF. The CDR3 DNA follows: TGCGCCAGCGTGGGACAGGGTAACACAGATACGCAGTATTTT.

The CDR3 bases are TGTGCCAGCAGCGTGGGACAGGGTCCGGATACGCAGTATTTT. This codes for CASSVGQGPDTQYF. V and J are TRBV9 and TRBJ2-3, with 9 nucleotides matching TRBD1. The V gene end was trimmed by 2 bases and the J gene end by 6 bases; junction bases not matched to a gene: 4. The germline gives CDR1 SGDLS, CDR2 YYNGEE. The CDR3 is 14 residues long.

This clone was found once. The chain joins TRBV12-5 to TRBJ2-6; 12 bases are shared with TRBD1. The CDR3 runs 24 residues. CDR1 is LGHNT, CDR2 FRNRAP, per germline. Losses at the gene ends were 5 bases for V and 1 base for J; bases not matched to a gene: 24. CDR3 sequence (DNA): TGTGCTAGTGGTGGCATCCCGGGACAGGGGGCGCATGGGAACTACGGATCTGGGGCCAACGTCCTGACTTTC. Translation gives CASGGIPGQGAHGNYGSGANVLTF.